The 17 T cell receptor beta chains presented below share a single source sample, sequenced in a study of shared clonotypes between healthy human individuals. Profiled with immunoSEQ multiplex PCR; TCRdb holds only in-frame clones, not every one. The table records approximately 740,000 clones, around 72% of them present only once. The sequencing input was memory CD4+ T cells sorted from blood. Subset reported: CD45RA-negative fraction. The receptor source for this set is a woman aged 30 to 39 in good health.

Here the CDR3 reads CASTSARTDTQYF. CDR3 nucleotide sequence: TGTGCCAGTACTAGCGCCCGCACAGATACGCAGTATTTT. The chain couples TRBV7-9 to TRBJ2-3, with 7 bases identical to TRBD2. The germline CDR1 and CDR2 sequences are SEHNR and FQNEAQ (reference sequence). CDR3 size: 13 residues. V lost 9 bases to trimming and J lost 1 base; unmatched junction nucleotides: 4.

The rearrangement uses TRBV28 and TRBJ1-3, with 7 bases that match TRBD1. The germline gives CDR1 MDHEN, CDR2 SYDVKM. The CDR3 loop spans 16 amino acids. V lost 4 bases to trimming and J lost 0 bases; unmatched junction nucleotides: 6. The CDR3 spells CASSSPGQRSGNTIYF. Here the CDR3 DNA reads TGTGCCAGCAGTTCCCCGGGACAGCGCTCTGGAAACACCATATATTTT.

This chain connects TRBV5-4 to TRBJ1-2, with 8 bases that match TRBD1. V shed 5 bases and J 6 bases; nucleotides not matched to a gene: 9. CDR3 length: 14 residues. Germline V CDR1 and CDR2: SGHNT, YYREEE (reference sequence). Here the CDR3 DNA reads TGTGCCAGCAGACCCGCAGGGGGCTACAATGGCTACACCTTC. It is translated as CASRPAGGYNGYTF.

V usage is TRBV6-1 and J usage is TRBJ2-2; D is uncertain. V gave up 7 bases and J gave up 5 bases, with 11 bases separating them. CDR3 length equals 13 residues. Germline V CDR1 and CDR2: MNHNS, SASEGT. In nucleotides, the CDR3 is TGTGCCAGCAAAGGGCTAGATACCGGGGAGCTGTTTTTT. This codes for CASKGLDTGELFF.

This sequence joins TRBV28 and TRBJ2-5; D perhaps matches TRBD1 (6 bases). Per the germline V gene, CDR1 is MDHEN and CDR2 is SYDVKM. V was cut by 5 bases and J by 2 bases, with 15 bases left in between. The CDR3 is 15 amino acids. The CDR3 region is CASSPHGQGQETQYF. The CDR3, as DNA: TGTGCCAGCAGTCCCCACGGGCAGGGGCAAGAGACCCAGTACTTC.

The J gene is TRBJ2-5, the V gene TRBV4-2; D possibly matches TRBD1 or TRBD2 (5 bases each). The CDR3 has 15 amino acids. The ends were cut back, 1 base at V and 4 bases at J, with 13 bases in the middle. The V gene's germline CDR1 is LGHNA and CDR2 YNFKEQ. The CDR3 nucleotides are TGTGCCAGCAGCCAAGGGGAGTCAGGGATAGAGACCCAGTACTTC. This translates into CASSQGESGIETQYF.

The chain couples TRBV6-5 to TRBJ2-7; D is perhaps TRBD1 (5 bases). CDR1 is MNHEY, CDR2 SVGAGI, per germline. With 8 bases removed from V and 2 bases from J, the gap between germline ends came to 19 bases. The CDR3 spans 15 residues. The CDR3 loop is CASGAWGTEAYEQYF. The DNA for the CDR3 is TGTGCCAGCGGGGCTTGGGGTACAGAAGCCTACGAGCAGTACTTC.

This chain connects TRBV7-9 to TRBJ2-1, with 11 nucleotides matching TRBD2. Germline V gene sequence: CDR1 SEHNR, CDR2 FQNEAQ (reference sequence). V dropped 0 bases and J dropped 9; count of bases not matched to a gene: 7. This CDR3 spans 16 amino acids. The CDR3 DNA reads as TGTGCCAGCAGCTTAGCGCCTAGCGGGAGGACCGGTGAGCAGTTCTTC. Translating gives CASSLAPSGRTGEQFF.

The chain joins TRBV7-9 to TRBJ2-1; D may be TRBD2 (6 bases). V dropped 5 bases and J dropped 8 bases, with 19 bases sitting between them. Germline V gene data show CDR1 as SEHNR and CDR2 as FQNEAQ (reference sequence). The CDR3 is 15 residues long. The CDR3 nucleotides read TGTGCCAGCAGCAAAGGAACGGGACTTCCCCATGAGCAGTTCTTC. This codes for CASSKGTGLPHEQFF.

This chain uses TRBV9 with TRBJ1-1; the match to TRBD1 covers 10 bases. Germline assignment: CDR1 SGDLS and CDR2 YYNGEE. The ends lost 3 bases at V and 4 bases at J; junction bases unmatched: 3. The CDR3 is 14 residues long. The CDR3: CASSERDRGTEAFF. CDR3 coding DNA: TGTGCCAGCAGCGAGAGGGACAGGGGCACTGAAGCTTTCTTT.

This clone was picked up one time. V gene TRBV13 combines with J gene TRBJ2-2; 7 nucleotides match TRBD2. The CDR3 covers 17 residues. After removal of 0 bases from V and 3 bases from J, the junction contained 7 bases not matched to a gene. Germline V gene lookup returns CDR1 PRHDT and CDR2 FYEKMQ (reference sequence). The CDR3 reads CASSLGGAAGYTGELFF. As DNA, the CDR3 is TGTGCCAGCAGCTTAGGCGGGGCAGCGGGATACACCGGGGAGCTGTTTTTT.

In its sample, this clone was seen a few times. V is TRBV28 and J is TRBJ1-2, with D unclear. The length of the CDR3 is 12 residues. V lost 2 bases and J lost 8, with 9 bases in between. Germline V gene lookup returns CDR1 MDHEN and CDR2 SYDVKM. CDR3 sequence: CASSLGRIGYTF. The CDR3 region has the DNA TGTGCCAGCAGTTTAGGGAGGATCGGCTACACCTTC.

This clone was counted ten times or more. V gene TRBV7-2 combines with J gene TRBJ2-3; D remains unclear. V was pared by 4 bases and J by 0 bases, with 11 bases between. The CDR3 runs 15 residues. Germline CDR1 and CDR2: SGHTA and FQGNSA. This chain's CDR3 is CASSSNYISTDTQYF. The CDR3 DNA follows: TGTGCCAGCAGCTCAAACTACATAAGCACAGATACGCAGTATTTT.

This rearrangement joins TRBV5-4 to TRBJ2-1; D uncertain. Trimming stripped 4 bases from V and 4 bases from J, with 18 bases between. Looked up from germline, CDR1 is SGHNT and CDR2 is YYREEE (reference sequence). This CDR3 is built from 16 residues. As DNA, the CDR3 is TGTGCCAGCAGCCCCCCCCCGCCTAGGATATACAATGAGCAGTTCTTC. Translation gives CASSPPPPRIYNEQFF.

A note on this clone: At the DNA level, this CDR3 is encoded by other sequences in the same sample as well. The chain has TRBV5-1 and TRBJ1-4, with TRBD1 matching 7 bases. This CDR3 has 14 amino acids. V lost 8 bases, J lost 3 bases, and 7 bases stayed unmatched. Germline V lookup: CDR1 SGHRS, CDR2 YFSETQ. The CDR3 loop reads CASRQGGSNEKLFF. The CDR3 nucleotides read TGCGCCAGTCGACAGGGTGGGTCTAATGAAAAACTGTTTTTT. Supplemented by reference TRBV5-1 and TRBJ1-4, the full variable domain reads KAGVTQTPRYLIKTRGQQVTLSCSPISGHRSVSWYQQTPGQGLQFLFEYFSETQRNKGNFPGRFSGRQFSNSRSEMNVSTLELGDSALYLCASRQGGSNEKLFFGSGTQLSVL.

This clone occurred once. J is TRBJ2-7 and V is TRBV21-1. TRBV21-1 is assigned pseudogene status. The CDR3 has 12 amino acids. The CDR3 DNA is TGTGCCAGCAGCTCCTCGAAAAACGAGCAGTACTTC. Its translation: CASSSSKNEQYF.

This clone occurred a few times. The chain links TRBV6-4 to TRBJ2-1, with 7 bases fitting TRBD1. This CDR3 contains 16 residues. Germline CDR1 and CDR2: MRHNA and SNTAGT. The ends lost 2 bases at V and 5 bases at J; junction bases unmatched: 9. CDR3 protein: CASSDTPGQYNNEQFF. The DNA of the CDR3 is TGTGCCAGCAGTGACACCCCGGGACAGTACAACAATGAGCAGTTCTTC.